This TCR beta chain was retrieved from a study of OX40 agonist ivuxolimab in advanced cancers. Whole-study context: With ivuxolimab, an agonistic anti-OX40 (CD134) antibody, patients were treated.

Profiled with immunoSEQ multiplex PCR; TCRdb holds only in-frame clones, not every one. The data hold roughly 66,000 clones, with around 80% observed a single time. With respect to this clone: The antigen remains undetermined.

Blood specimens came from baseline, cycle 4 day 1, and cycle 7 day 1. Findings and limits, study-wide: Among the lowest peripheral clonal expansion occurred in 0.1-3.0 mg/kg partial responders. Also present in some nonresponders was a low level of normalized T-cell clonal expansion.

V was clipped by 3 bases and J by 0 bases, with 15 bases between them. This CDR3 has 18 residues. Germline V gives CDR1 SEHNR, CDR2 FQNEAQ (reference sequence). The clonotype originates from an adult with an advanced solid tumor such as melanoma, head and neck, liver or kidney cancer. The input for sequencing was CD4+ or CD8+ T cells sorted from blood, taken in a trial of the OX40 agonist ivuxolimab. V is TRBV7-9 and J is TRBJ1-6; D not certain. CDR3 coding DNA: TGTGCCAGCAGCTTTAGCGTCCAGGCATCCTCCTATAATTCACCCCTCCACTTT. This translates into CASSFSVQASSYNSPLHF.